This T cell receptor beta chain was identified in a study of CD8 T cells in ankylosing spondylitis. The study, taken as a whole, reports: Those disease-linked clones were CD8+; they were also relatively rare in peripheral blood. The study looked at matched synovial fluid samples from ankylosing spondylitis patients. Disease-linked clones were reported to be significantly enriched there.

In this sample, this clonotype turned up many times. The target antigen is unknown. V lost 6 bases to trimming and J lost 1 base, with 18 bases between them. This CDR3 has 15 amino acids. Germline V gene data show CDR1 as DFQATT and CDR2 as SNEGSKA (reference sequence). It was by quantitative 5'-RACE with molecular barcodes that TCR beta libraries were made. Using its own MiXCR run on the 5' RACE reads, TCRdb lists one record per CDR3 protein. The repertoire includes 200,000 to 300,000 distinct CDR3 sequences, around 10% of them detected once, and approximately 6.6% sits in the top ten. The origin of this receptor is a male donor with ankylosing spondylitis or in good health (not recorded which). V and J are TRBV20-1 and TRBJ2-5; tentative D call: TRBD2 (5 bases). The sequencing sample was made of blood, either unsorted or a sorted T cell fraction (not recorded which). Written as DNA, the CDR3 is TGCAGTGCCCCGAGGCGGGCGGGCCTCCAAGAGACCCAGTACTTC. The encoded protein is CSAPRRAGLQETQYF.